The next 5 T cell receptor beta chains were all read from a single sample in a study of identical twins. TCRdb reanalysed the 5' RACE reads using MiXCR and keeps one entry per CDR3 protein. The profile shows 650,000 to 750,000 distinct CDR3 sequences, 20% to 25% of them singletons. This sample was shared with a second study, whose subject was T cells expressing NK-cell markers.

Sequences were obtained from PBMCs. The receptors originated from a woman between 18 and 29 years old in good health.

Only a few counts were recorded for this clonotype. The V and J genes are TRBV6-2 or TRBV6-3 and TRBJ2-1, with D tentatively TRBD2 (6 bases). The V end was cut by 6 bases, the J end by 2 bases, with 11 bases between. The V gene's germline CDR1 is MNHEY and CDR2 SVGEGT. The CDR3 has 14 amino acids. CDR3 sequence (DNA): TGTGCCAGCAGGCGGGACCTGGCCTACAATGAGCAGTTCTTC. Amino acid sequence: CASRRDLAYNEQFF.

This clonotype was counted between two and nine times. V gene TRBV5-1 combines with J gene TRBJ1-1; D call uncertain. Germline V gene lookup returns CDR1 SGHRS and CDR2 YFSETQ. V was trimmed by 4 bases and J by 3 bases, leaving 13 bases between them. The CDR3 covers 14 residues. This chain's CDR3 is CASSPQKVHTEAFF. CDR3 coding DNA: TGCGCCAGCAGCCCACAGAAGGTACACACTGAAGCTTTCTTT.

The chain has TRBV20-1 and TRBJ2-3, with D maybe TRBD2 (7 bases). CDR3 length: 17 amino acids. CDR1 DFQATT and CDR2 SNEGSKA come from the germline V gene (reference sequence). V was cut by 1 base and J by 3 bases, with 20 bases left in between. CDR3 amino acids: CSARAAPPGRGTDTQYF. The CDR3 DNA reads as TGCAGTGCTAGAGCCGCCCCCCCAGGGAGGGGGACAGATACGCAGTATTTT.

This clonotype occurred a few times. V is TRBV10-3 and J is TRBJ2-3, with D possibly matching TRBD2 (5 bases). Germline V gene data show CDR1 as ENHRY and CDR2 as SYGVKD. The germline V and J ends were trimmed by 4 bases and 3 bases, with 11 bases remaining between them. CDR3 size: 14 residues. The chain's CDR3 is CAISGREGTDTQYF. The CDR3 DNA follows: TGTGCCATCAGTGGGAGAGAGGGAACAGATACGCAGTATTTT.

The rearrangement links TRBV29-1 to TRBJ2-1, with D possibly being TRBD1 (6 bases). CDR1 and CDR2 (germline): SQVTM, ANQGSEA. The ends were cut back, 7 bases at V and 9 bases at J, with 16 bases in the middle. The CDR3 runs to 12 residues. The CDR3 protein is CSAQGLNTEQFF. In nucleotides, the CDR3 is TGCAGCGCCCAGGGGCTCAACACTGAGCAGTTCTTC.